The 29 T cell receptor beta chains listed next were all sequenced from one sample in a study of vaccination and CD4 T cells after COVID-19. Sequenced with the Oncomine TCR Beta short-read assay was DNA taken from cultured CD4+ T cells. TCRdb reanalysed the PCR reads using MiXCR and keeps one entry per CDR3 protein. This sample yields about 9,500 distinct CDR3 sequences, of which 60% to 70% are seen a single time; approximately 24% belongs to the top ten. No antigen is known for these receptors. Indicated treatment: approximately 10-day PBMC culture with coronavirus spike peptide pools or control peptides (ViraFEST assay). The sequencing input was CD4+ T cells from blood, cultured in vitro. All receptors come from a human donor who had recovered from COVID-19.

This clonotype was counted between two and nine times. This sequence joins TRBV7-2 and TRBJ2-5, with 7 bases lining up with TRBD2. The CDR3 extends over 14 amino acids. The ends lost 6 bases at V and 5 bases at J; junction bases unmatched: 9. Per germline, CDR1 SGHTA and CDR2 FQGNSA. CDR3 loop: CASSSRAGAETQYF. In nucleotides, the CDR3 is TGTGCCAGCAGTTCACGGGCGGGAGCCGAGACCCAGTACTTC.

J is TRBJ1-6 and V is TRBV19, with unresolved D. The V gene lost 6 bases and the J gene lost 5 bases, with 14 bases spanning the gap. The CDR3 runs to 15 residues. Per the germline V gene, CDR1 is LNHDA and CDR2 is SQIVND (reference sequence). The CDR3 reads CASSPISRNNSPLHF. The CDR3 DNA sequence: TGTGCCAGTAGCCCAATTTCTCGGAATAATTCACCCCTCCACTTT.

The chain has TRBV11-3 and TRBJ2-2; 8 nucleotides agree with TRBD2. Germline V gene lookup returns CDR1 SGHNT and CDR2 YENEEA. CDR3 size: 16 residues. The V and J ends lost 5 bases and 8 bases, in that order; junction bases with no gene match: 13. The DNA for the CDR3 is TGTGCCAGCAGCGCGACGGGACTAGTCAGTCGGGGGGAGCTGTTTTTT. It specifies CASSATGLVSRGELFF.

The chain uses TRBV15 and TRBJ2-7; D possibly uses TRBD1 or TRBD2 (5 bases each). Germline CDR1 is LNHNV and CDR2 is YYDKDF (reference sequence). The length of the CDR3 is 15 residues. V gave up 1 base and J gave up 7 bases, with 17 bases separating them. The CDR3 nucleotides are TGTGCCACCAGCAGAGGTGGGGCGGGCCTAATTGAGCAGTACTTC. Residues: CATSRGGAGLIEQYF.

The rearrangement uses TRBV7-2 and TRBJ1-5; TRBD1 might be the D (6 bases). Germline-derived CDR1 and CDR2 are SGHTA and FQGNSA. This CDR3 comprises 16 residues. Trimming shortened V by 4 bases and J by 0 bases, and 13 bases separated the two germline ends. CDR3 protein: CASSSQGIYSNQPQHF. The CDR3 nucleotides are TGTGCCAGCAGCTCTCAGGGGATTTATAGCAATCAGCCCCAGCATTTT.

J is TRBJ1-2 and V is TRBV7-2, with D unresolved. The CDR3 loop spans 15 amino acids. V was shortened by 5 bases and J by 6 bases, with 19 bases between the two germline ends. The germline V gene has CDR1 SGHTA and CDR2 FQGNSA. CDR3 sequence: CASSQLILTRDGYTF. Here the CDR3 DNA reads TGTGCCAGCAGCCAATTAATACTAACACGTGATGGCTACACCTTC. The whole variable domain, filled in from reference TRBV7-2 and TRBJ1-2, reads GAGVSQSPSNKVTEKGKDVELRCDPISGHTALYWYRQSLGQGLEFLIYFQGNSAPDKSGLPSDRFSAERTGGSVSTLTIQRTQQEDSAVYLCASSQLILTRDGYTFGSGTRLTVV.

The chain recombines TRBV10-3 with TRBJ2-1, with TRBD2 matching over 11 bases. This CDR3 is 18 amino acids long. Germline CDR1 and CDR2: ENHRY and SYGVKD. J gave up 3 bases and V 3 bases, and 10 bases lay outside the gene matches. The CDR3 reads CAISDWGATSGIYNEQFF. CDR3 nucleotides: TGTGCCATCAGTGACTGGGGTGCGACTAGCGGGATCTACAATGAGCAGTTCTTC.

The V and J genes are TRBV30 and TRBJ2-5, with D perhaps TRBD2 (6 bases). Germline V gene sequence: CDR1 GTSNPN, CDR2 SVGIG (reference sequence). The CDR3 is 15 residues long. V lost 0 bases, J lost 6 bases, and 17 bases lay in between. The DNA for the CDR3 is TGTGCCTGGAGTGTAGGTGCGTGGAGGGTCCAGACCCAGTACTTC. Its protein product is CAWSVGAWRVQTQYF.

The chain recombines TRBV7-3 with TRBJ2-2, with TRBD2 matching over 7 bases. With 1 base clipped from V and 4 bases from J, the junction kept 6 bases outside the gene matches. The CDR3 spans 16 residues. Germline CDR1 SGHTA, CDR2 FQGTGA. The CDR3 DNA follows: TGTGCCAGCAGCTTAAGCGCGGGGAGGGTCACCGGGGAGCTGTTTTTT. Protein sequence: CASSLSAGRVTGELFF.

The DNA of the CDR3 is TGTGCCACCAGCAGAGGATACAATGAGCAGTTCTTC. As protein: CATSRGYNEQFF. The rearrangement uses TRBV15 and TRBJ2-1; D not resolved. The ends were cut back, 1 base at V and 4 bases at J, with 2 bases in the middle. The germline CDR1 and CDR2 sequences are LNHNV and YYDKDF (reference sequence). The CDR3 is 12 amino acids.

This chain joins TRBV27 and TRBJ2-7; D is unclear. Trimming cost V 6 bases and J 0 bases, with 15 bases left between them. Germline V lookup: CDR1 MNHEY, CDR2 SMNVEV (reference sequence). This CDR3 is 15 amino acids long. The CDR3 sequence is CASRRKTIPSYEQYF. DNA of the CDR3: TGTGCCAGCAGAAGGAAGACGATCCCCTCCTACGAGCAGTACTTC.

The sample holds one count of this clonotype. The chain couples TRBV20-1 to TRBJ2-7; the match to TRBD2 covers 8 bases. This CDR3 is built from 14 residues. V shed 5 bases and J 5 bases; nucleotides not matched to a gene: 11. CDR1 and CDR2 (germline): DFQATT, SNEGSKA (reference sequence). CDR3 DNA sequence: TGCAGTGCTCCCCTAGCGGGCGCCCGGGACGAGCAGTACTTC. It yields the protein CSAPLAGARDEQYF.

The chain combines TRBV5-1 with TRBJ1-5, with D perhaps TRBD1 (5 bases). The length of the CDR3 is 15 residues. Trimming took 0 bases from V and 3 from J, leaving 10 bases between them. Germline CDR1 SGHRS, CDR2 YFSETQ. In nucleotides, the CDR3 is TGCGCCAGCAGCTTGGATGGACAACCCAATCAGCCCCAGCATTTT. The encoded protein is CASSLDGQPNQPQHF.

This sequence joins TRBV5-1 and TRBJ1-2, with D hard to call. V lost 2 bases to trimming and J lost 4 bases, with 6 bases between them. The CDR3 runs to 12 residues. The germline CDR1 and CDR2 sequences are SGHRS and YFSETQ. The CDR3 region has the DNA TGCGCCAGCAGCTTTGGTATCTATGGCTACACCTTC. This encodes CASSFGIYGYTF. The whole variable domain, filled in from reference TRBV5-1 and TRBJ1-2, reads KAGVTQTPRYLIKTRGQQVTLSCSPISGHRSVSWYQQTPGQGLQFLFEYFSETQRNKGNFPGRFSGRQFSNSRSEMNVSTLELGDSALYLCASSFGIYGYTFGSGTRLTVV.

The chain carries TRBV20-1 and TRBJ2-5; maybe TRBD2 (5 bases). Trimming removed 0 bases at V and 4 bases at J, with 12 bases between. The CDR3 has 14 amino acids. Germline-derived CDR1 and CDR2 are DFQATT and SNEGSKA (reference sequence). CDR3 amino acids: CSARDYYGRETQYF. Written as DNA, the CDR3 is TGCAGTGCTAGAGACTACTATGGGAGAGAGACCCAGTACTTC.

This chain joins TRBV7-3 and TRBJ2-3; the D gene is possibly TRBD1 (6 bases). This CDR3 has 17 amino acids. The V and J ends lost 2 bases and 0 bases respectively, with 15 bases between them. Germline CDR1 reads SGHTA; CDR2 reads FQGTGA. CDR3 sequence (DNA): TGTGCCAGCAGCTTAGGGCTGGGGACACGCAGCACAGATACGCAGTATTTT. Its protein product is CASSLGLGTRSTDTQYF.

This chain connects TRBV20-1 to TRBJ2-1, with no clear D. The germline CDR1 and CDR2 sequences are DFQATT and SNEGSKA (reference sequence). Trimming left V 0 bases short and J 6 bases short, with 15 bases between. The CDR3 runs to 15 residues. Written as DNA, the CDR3 is TGCAGTGCTAGAGATATCGGCAATCCCCCCAATGAGCAGTTCTTC. Translating it yields CSARDIGNPPNEQFF.

The chain links TRBV24-1 to TRBJ2-6; 7 bases align to TRBD1. CDR1 KGHDR and CDR2 SFDVKD come from the germline V gene. This CDR3 is 16 amino acids long. V lost 4 bases, J lost 1 base, and 3 bases stayed unmatched. CDR3 sequence reads: CATSDHRGSGANVLTF. The CDR3 DNA sequence: TGTGCCACCAGTGACCACAGGGGATCTGGGGCCAACGTCCTGACTTTC.

The genes are TRBV9 and TRBJ1-2; the D is unclear. V lost 2 bases and J lost 0, with 11 bases in between. The CDR3 is 15 residues long. CDR1 and CDR2 (germline): SGDLS, YYNGEE. CDR3 loop: CASSVVAGSNYGYTF. In nucleotides, the CDR3 is TGTGCCAGCAGCGTGGTGGCGGGATCTAACTATGGCTACACCTTC.

The chain combines TRBV11-2 with TRBJ2-5, with TRBD1 matching 8 bases. The junction had 12 bases not matched to a gene; V was cut back by 4 bases and J by 5 bases. The V gene's germline CDR1 is SGHAT and CDR2 FQNNGV. The CDR3 has 16 residues. The CDR3 region is CASSSATTGVDETQYF. Written as DNA, the CDR3 is TGTGCCAGCAGCTCAGCCACGACAGGGGTGGACGAGACCCAGTACTTC. Full variable domain (rest looked up from reference TRBV11-2 and TRBJ2-5): EAGVAQSPRYKIIEKRQSVAFWCNPISGHATLYWYQQILGQGPKLLIQFQNNGVVDDSQLPKDRFSAERLKGVDSTLKIQPAKLEDSAVYLCASSSATTGVDETQYFGPGTRLLVL.

The gene calls are TRBV2 and TRBJ2-3; D is unresolved. Germline lookup yields CDR1 SNHLY and CDR2 FYNNEI. V gave up 6 bases and J gave up 5 bases, with 6 bases separating them. The CDR3 spans 11 residues. CDR3 in amino acids: CASRGRDTQYF. As DNA, the CDR3 is TGTGCCAGCAGGGGAAGAGATACGCAGTATTTT.

The chain carries TRBV15 and TRBJ1-5; TRBD1 is a possible D gene (6 bases). The CDR3 spans 13 residues. Trimming shortened V by 3 bases and J by 9 bases, and 12 bases separated the two germline ends. Germline CDR1 LNHNV, CDR2 YYDKDF (reference sequence). Here the CDR3 reads CATSSVRGGPQHF. DNA of the CDR3: TGTGCCACCAGCAGCGTTAGAGGGGGGCCCCAGCATTTT.

This chain links TRBV6-5 with TRBJ1-5, with a possible D match to TRBD1 (5 bases). Germline V gives CDR1 MNHEY, CDR2 SVGAGI. CDR3 length: 15 amino acids. Trimming left V 4 bases short and J 6 bases short, with 16 bases between. CDR3 protein: CASSLGQGGTQPQHF. CDR3 nucleotides: TGTGCCAGCAGTTTGGGGCAGGGTGGGACTCAGCCCCAGCATTTT.

This clonotype was observed a few times. V gene TRBV6-4 combines with J gene TRBJ2-2; D remains unclear. The germline V gene has CDR1 MRHNA and CDR2 SNTAGT. The CDR3 is 13 residues long. The V end was cut by 3 bases, the J end by 3 bases, with 5 bases between. The CDR3 loop is CASSESDTGELFF. The CDR3 nucleotides are TGTGCCAGCAGTGAGTCCGACACCGGGGAGCTGTTTTTT.

This clonotype occurred a few times. The chain recombines TRBV6-1 with TRBJ2-3, with D unresolved. The germline CDR1 and CDR2 sequences are MNHNS and SASEGT. V gave up 2 bases and J gave up 3 bases, with 15 bases separating them. The CDR3 has 16 residues. Written as DNA, the CDR3 is TGTGCCAGCAGTGAAAAGAGGAACATACCAACAGATACGCAGTATTTT. Its protein product is CASSEKRNIPTDTQYF.

J is TRBJ2-2 and V is TRBV6-5; TRBD2 might be the D (5 bases). Germline CDR1 and CDR2: MNHEY and SVGAGI. Trimming shortened V by 2 bases and J by 3 bases, and 13 bases separated the two germline ends. This CDR3 spans 16 amino acids. CDR3 DNA: TGTGCCAGCAGTTACCTTTCGGGGTTCGACACCGGGGAGCTGTTTTTT. It specifies CASSYLSGFDTGELFF.

The chain has TRBV4-3 and TRBJ2-7; weak D call: TRBD2 (6 bases). V was cut by 0 bases and J by 2 bases, with 14 bases left in between. CDR1 and CDR2 from the germline V gene are LGHNA and YSLEER. The CDR3 runs 16 residues. CDR3 residues: CASSQERLALTYEQYF. CDR3 DNA: TGCGCCAGCAGCCAAGAGCGGCTAGCGTTAACCTACGAGCAGTACTTC.

The J gene is TRBJ2-1, the V gene TRBV5-5; the D is unclear. Germline assignment: CDR1 SGHKS and CDR2 YYEKEE (reference sequence). The V end was cut by 2 bases, the J end by 6 bases, with 18 bases between. The CDR3 is made up of 16 amino acids. The CDR3 loop reads CASSLQLRIPRNEQFF. In DNA, the CDR3 is TGTGCCAGCAGCTTACAACTCCGCATTCCACGCAATGAGCAGTTCTTC.

The chain employs TRBV6-1 and TRBJ2-1; 9 bases map to TRBD1. J was trimmed by 8 bases and V by 7 bases; bases with no gene match: 9. Germline CDR1 reads MNHNS; CDR2 reads SASEGT. The CDR3 consists of 14 residues. Here the CDR3 reads CASTGQGYMDEQFF. CDR3 sequence (DNA): TGTGCCAGCACTGGACAGGGGTATATGGATGAGCAGTTCTTC.